The entry below describes one TCR beta chain. Antigen: not known. CDR1 SGHDT and CDR2 YYEEEE come from the germline V gene. This CDR3 is 13 amino acids long. J lost 6 bases, V lost 7 bases, and 4 bases had no gene match. The sample belongs to a study of Ad26.COV2.S vaccination and SARS-CoV-2 variants. The study, taken as a whole, reports: Assessments of TCR breadth and depth may have underestimated the total T cell responses. Substantial breadth in spike-specific CD8+ and CD4+ T cell responses was reportedly seen after vaccination. Vaccine and placebo groups showed comparable non-spike TCR breadth.

Using immunoSEQ multiplex PCR, the repertoire was profiled, and TCRdb retains in-frame clones only, with some absent. The table lists tens of thousands of clones, approximately 81% of them singletons. The chain links TRBV5-6 to TRBJ2-7, with 13 bases that match TRBD2. This receptor was obtained from a human donor who had recovered from COVID-19. Sequencing was performed on peripheral blood, taken after recovery from COVID-19. CDR3 sequence: CASGLAGVGEQYF. The CDR3 bases are TGTGCCAGCGGACTAGCGGGAGTGGGCGAGCAGTACTTC. The full variable domain, completed using reference TRBV5-6 and TRBJ2-7, is DAGVTQSPTHLIKTRGQQVTLRCSPKSGHDTVSWYQQALGQGPQFIFQYYEEEERQRGNFPDRFSGHQFPNYSSELNVNALLLGDSALYLCASGLAGVGEQYFGPGTRLTVT.